This is a list of T cell receptor beta chains from one sample in a study of T cell responses to AZD1222 COVID-19 vaccine. Only in-frame clones appear in the TCRdb table, and some are missing; sequencing was by immunoSEQ multiplex PCR. The sample has more than 120,000 clones, approximately 94% seen once. The sequencing used peripheral blood, collected on day 0 of AZD1222 vaccination. All receptors come from an adult in good health. The CDR3 runs from the conserved cysteine through the conserved F or W. The order of the fields is D gene, J gene, V gene, CDR3 protein, CDR3 DNA. The D gene is left open where the match is weak.

>TRBD1|TRBJ2-7|TRBV10-1
CASSPQGRRWEQYF
TGCGCCAGCAGCCCACAGGGGCGCCGCTGGGAGCAGTACTTC
>.|TRBJ1-2|TRBV6-2/TRBV6-3
CASSRLAEHGEGYTF
TGTGCCAGCAGCCGCTTGGCCGAGCATGGAGAGGGCTACACCTTC
>TRBD2|TRBJ2-3|TRBV10-3
CAIRLTSGSPDTQYF
TGTGCCATCAGGTTAACCAGCGGGAGCCCAGATACGCAGTATTTT
>TRBD1|TRBJ1-2|TRBV29-1
CSGRQGSGGYTF
TGCAGCGGACGACAGGGGTCGGGTGGCTACACCTTC
>TRBD1|TRBJ2-1|TRBV12-3/TRBV12-4
CASSRQGYNEQFF
TGTGCCAGCAGTCGACAGGGGTACAATGAGCAGTTCTTC
>.|TRBJ1-6|TRBV27
CASSPLVVAGAYSPLHF
TGTGCCAGCAGTCCCCTGGTCGTGGCAGGGGCATATTCACCCCTCCACTTT
>.|TRBJ1-1|TRBV5-5
CASSLAEGSNTEAFF
TGTGCCAGCAGCTTGGCCGAAGGGTCGAACACTGAAGCTTTCTTT
>.|TRBJ2-1|TRBV10-3
CAIRGRGESEQFF
TGTGCCATCAGGGGGAGGGGGGAGAGTGAGCAGTTCTTC
>TRBD1|TRBJ1-3|TRBV11-2
CASSLGGQGRNTIYF
TGTGCCAGCAGCTTAGGGGGACAGGGGCGAAACACCATATATTTT
>TRBD1|TRBJ1-3|TRBV29-1
CSVGTGAGNTIYF
TGCAGCGTTGGGACAGGGGCTGGAAACACCATATATTTT
>.|TRBJ1-1|TRBV4-3
CASSQDRKGPEAFF
TGCGCCAGCAGCCAAGATAGGAAAGGACCTGAAGCTTTCTTT
>TRBD1|TRBJ1-2|TRBV11-1
CASSPDREIGGYTF
TGTGCCAGCAGCCCGGACAGGGAGATTGGTGGCTACACCTTC
>.|TRBJ1-1|TRBV27
CASQVGPIVNTEAFF
TGTGCCAGCCAAGTGGGCCCGATAGTGAACACTGAAGCTTTCTTT
>.|TRBJ2-3|TRBV10-2
CASSEIYTDTQYF
TGCGCCAGCAGTGAGATTTACACCGATACGCAGTATTTT
>.|TRBJ2-2|TRBV29-1
CSVESTNIGAPGELFF
TGCAGCGTTGAATCCACGAATATAGGGGCCCCCGGGGAGCTGTTTTTT
>TRBD1|TRBJ2-7|TRBV5-1
CASSHGQGVHEQYF
TGCGCCAGCAGCCATGGACAGGGTGTCCACGAGCAGTACTTC
>.|TRBJ2-3|TRBV10-3
CAISDVNSGTDTQYF
TGTGCCATCAGTGACGTCAACTCAGGCACAGATACGCAGTATTTT
>TRBD1|TRBJ2-7|TRBV10-3
CAISGGGQGFTAYEQYF
TGTGCCATCAGTGGTGGGGGACAGGGGTTTACGGCCTACGAGCAGTACTTC
>.|TRBJ1-1|TRBV18
CASSVLTENTEAFF
TGTGCCAGCTCAGTCTTGACAGAGAACACTGAAGCTTTCTTT
>TRBD1|TRBJ1-2|TRBV19
CASSSAGGNYGYTF
TGTGCCAGTAGTTCAGCAGGGGGCAACTATGGCTACACCTTC
>TRBD2|TRBJ2-1|TRBV7-6
CASSPGLDNEQFF
TGTGCCAGCAGCCCGGGACTAGACAATGAGCAGTTCTTC
>.|TRBJ1-5|TRBV7-2
CASSLASTAQQPQHF
TGTGCCAGCAGCTTAGCGTCAACCGCGCAACAGCCCCAGCATTTT
>.|TRBJ2-5|TRBV5-1
CASSPLAEQETQYF
TGCGCCAGCAGCCCCCTAGCAGAGCAAGAGACCCAGTACTTC
>TRBD1|TRBJ1-2|TRBV2
CASNPGQGNYGYTF
TGTGCCAGCAATCCGGGACAGGGGAACTATGGCTACACCTTC
>.|TRBJ1-2|TRBV2
CASSFNGQFYGYTF
TGTGCCAGCAGTTTCAACGGACAGTTCTATGGCTACACCTTC
>TRBD1|TRBJ1-6|TRBV7-2
CASSFSGGNSPLHF
TGTGCCAGCAGCTTCTCAGGGGGTAATTCACCCCTCCACTTT
>TRBD1|TRBJ2-7|TRBV9
CASSPTGTGFSEQYF
TGTGCCAGCAGCCCTACCGGGACAGGGTTTAGCGAGCAGTACTTC
>TRBD1|TRBJ1-2|TRBV5-1
CASSRGQGPYGYTF
TGCGCCAGCAGTCGGGGACAGGGCCCCTATGGCTACACCTTC